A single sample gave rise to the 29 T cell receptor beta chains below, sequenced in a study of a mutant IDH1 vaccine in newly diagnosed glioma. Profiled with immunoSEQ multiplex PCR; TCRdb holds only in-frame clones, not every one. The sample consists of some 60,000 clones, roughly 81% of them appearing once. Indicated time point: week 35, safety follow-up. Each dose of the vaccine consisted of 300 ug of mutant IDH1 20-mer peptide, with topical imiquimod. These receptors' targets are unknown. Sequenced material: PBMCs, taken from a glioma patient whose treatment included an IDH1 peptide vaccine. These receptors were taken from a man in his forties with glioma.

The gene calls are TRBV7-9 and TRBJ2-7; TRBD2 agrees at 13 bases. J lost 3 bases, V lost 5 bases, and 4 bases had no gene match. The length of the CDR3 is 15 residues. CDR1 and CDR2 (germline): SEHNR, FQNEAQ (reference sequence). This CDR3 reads CASSPRTSGSYEQYF. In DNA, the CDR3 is TGTGCCAGCAGCCCTCGGACTAGCGGGAGCTACGAGCAGTACTTC.

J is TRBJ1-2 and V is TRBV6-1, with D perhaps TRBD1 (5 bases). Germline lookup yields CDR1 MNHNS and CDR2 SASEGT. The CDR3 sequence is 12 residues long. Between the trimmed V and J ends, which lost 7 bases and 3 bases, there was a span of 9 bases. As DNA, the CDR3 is TGTGCCAGCATGGGGCGATACTATGGCTACACCTTC. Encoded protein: CASMGRYYGYTF.

The CDR3 here is CASSATGHYHEQYF. In DNA form, the CDR3 reads TGTGCCAGCAGTGCGACAGGGCACTACCACGAGCAGTACTTC. The chain is built from TRBV6-1 and TRBJ2-7; 7 positions agree with TRBD1. With 4 bases clipped from V and 5 bases from J, the junction kept 8 bases outside the gene matches. Germline lookup yields CDR1 MNHNS and CDR2 SASEGT. CDR3 length equals 14 residues.

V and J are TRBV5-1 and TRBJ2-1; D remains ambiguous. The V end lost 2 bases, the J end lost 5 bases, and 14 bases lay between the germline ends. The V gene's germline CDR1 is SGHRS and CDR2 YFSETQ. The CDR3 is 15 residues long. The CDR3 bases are TGCGCCAGCAGCTTCATTAGCACCGAAGACAATGAGCAGTTCTTC. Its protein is CASSFISTEDNEQFF.

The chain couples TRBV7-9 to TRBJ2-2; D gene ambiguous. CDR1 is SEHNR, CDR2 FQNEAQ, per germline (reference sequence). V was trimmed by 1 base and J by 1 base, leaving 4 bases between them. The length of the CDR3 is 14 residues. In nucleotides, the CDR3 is TGTGCCAGCAGCTTAGGCGAGAACACCGGGGAGCTGTTTTTT. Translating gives CASSLGENTGELFF.

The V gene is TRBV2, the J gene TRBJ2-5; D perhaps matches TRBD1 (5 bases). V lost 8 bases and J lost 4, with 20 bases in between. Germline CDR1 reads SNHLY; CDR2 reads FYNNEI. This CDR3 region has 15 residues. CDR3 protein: CASEVAGPSLETQYF. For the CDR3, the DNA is TGTGCCAGCGAGGTGGCAGGGCCGAGTCTAGAGACCCAGTACTTC. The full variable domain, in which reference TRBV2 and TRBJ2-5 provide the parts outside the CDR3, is EPEVTQTPSHQVTQMGQEVILRCVPISNHLYFYWYRQILGQKVEFLVSFYNNEISEKSEIFDDQFSVERPDGSNFTLKIRSTKLEDSAMYFCASEVAGPSLETQYFGPGTRLLVL.

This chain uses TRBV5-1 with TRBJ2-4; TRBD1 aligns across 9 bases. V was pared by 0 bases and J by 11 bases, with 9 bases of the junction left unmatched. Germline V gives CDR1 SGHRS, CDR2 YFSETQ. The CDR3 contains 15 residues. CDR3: CASSLGDRAITLQYF. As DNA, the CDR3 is TGCGCCAGCAGCTTGGGGGACAGGGCTATAACCCTTCAGTACTTC.

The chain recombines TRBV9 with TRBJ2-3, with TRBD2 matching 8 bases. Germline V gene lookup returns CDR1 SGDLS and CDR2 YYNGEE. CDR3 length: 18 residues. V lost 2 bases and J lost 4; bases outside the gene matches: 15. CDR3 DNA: TGTGCCAGCAGCGTCAGCTCCTTGGGGCGGGGGGCCTCAGATACGCAGTATTTT. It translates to CASSVSSLGRGASDTQYF.

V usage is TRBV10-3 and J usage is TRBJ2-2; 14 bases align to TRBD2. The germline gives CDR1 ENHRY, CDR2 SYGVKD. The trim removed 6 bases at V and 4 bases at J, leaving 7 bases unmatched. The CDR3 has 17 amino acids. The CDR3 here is CAIRGLAGALSTGELFF. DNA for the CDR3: TGTGCCATCAGGGGACTAGCGGGAGCCCTGAGCACCGGGGAGCTGTTTTTT.

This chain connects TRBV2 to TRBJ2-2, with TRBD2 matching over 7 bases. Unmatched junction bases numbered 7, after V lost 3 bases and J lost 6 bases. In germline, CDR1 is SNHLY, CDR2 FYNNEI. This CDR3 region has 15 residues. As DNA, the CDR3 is TGTGCCAGCAGTGAGACGGCGGGGGTTGCCGGGGAGCTGTTTTTT. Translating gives CASSETAGVAGELFF.

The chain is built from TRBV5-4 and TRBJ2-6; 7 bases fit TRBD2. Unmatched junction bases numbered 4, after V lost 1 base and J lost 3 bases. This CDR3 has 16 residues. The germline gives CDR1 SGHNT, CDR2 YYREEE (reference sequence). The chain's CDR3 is CASSLQGGVGANVLTF. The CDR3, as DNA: TGTGCCAGCAGCTTGCAGGGAGGGGTTGGGGCCAACGTCCTGACTTTC.

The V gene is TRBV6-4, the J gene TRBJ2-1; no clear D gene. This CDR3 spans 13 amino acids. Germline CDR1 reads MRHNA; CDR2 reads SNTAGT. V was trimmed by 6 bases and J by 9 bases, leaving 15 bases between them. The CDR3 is CASSESGGSEQFF. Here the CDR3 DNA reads TGTGCCAGCAGCGAATCTGGCGGAAGTGAGCAGTTCTTC.

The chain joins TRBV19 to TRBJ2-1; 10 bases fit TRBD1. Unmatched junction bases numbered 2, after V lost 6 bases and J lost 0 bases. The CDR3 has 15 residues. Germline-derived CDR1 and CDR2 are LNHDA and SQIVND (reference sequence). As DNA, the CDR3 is TGTGCCAGTAGGGACAGGGGGAGCTCCTACAATGAGCAGTTCTTC. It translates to CASRDRGSSYNEQFF.

CDR3 nucleotide sequence: TGTGCCAGCGGGACCCTAGCGGAGGCGAACATTCAGTACTTC. As protein: CASGTLAEANIQYF. The V gene is TRBV25-1, the J gene TRBJ2-4, with 7 bases that match TRBD2. Germline values: CDR1 MGHDK, CDR2 SYGVNS. The junction had 11 bases not matched to a gene; V was cut back by 8 bases and J by 7 bases. CDR3 length equals 14 residues. Full variable domain (remainder filled in from reference TRBV25-1 and TRBJ2-4): EADIYQTPRYLVIGTGKKITLECSQTMGHDKMYWYQQDPGMELHLIHYSYGVNSTEKGDLSSESTVSRIRTEHFPLTLESARPSHTSQYLCASGTLAEANIQYFGAGTRLSVL.

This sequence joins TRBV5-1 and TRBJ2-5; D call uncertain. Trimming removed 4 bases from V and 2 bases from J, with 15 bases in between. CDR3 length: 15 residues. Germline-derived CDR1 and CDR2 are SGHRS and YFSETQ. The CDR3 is CASSPKISPQETQYF. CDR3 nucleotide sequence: TGCGCCAGCAGCCCCAAGATCAGTCCTCAAGAGACCCAGTACTTC.

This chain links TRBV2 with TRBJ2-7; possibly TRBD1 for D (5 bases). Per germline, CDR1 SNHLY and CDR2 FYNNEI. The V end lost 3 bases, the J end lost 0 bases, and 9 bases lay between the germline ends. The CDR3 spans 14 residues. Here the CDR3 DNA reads TGTGCCAGCAGTGACGCAGGGATCTCCTACGAGCAGTACTTC. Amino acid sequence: CASSDAGISYEQYF.

The CDR3: CASSQGLAGPGGAYNEQFF. CDR3 coding DNA: TGTGCCAGCAGCCAAGGACTAGCGGGGCCCGGGGGGGCCTACAATGAGCAGTTCTTC. The chain uses TRBV5-6 and TRBJ2-1; 12 positions agree with TRBD2. The V gene's germline CDR1 is SGHDT and CDR2 YYEEEE. The CDR3 consists of 19 residues. The ends lost 4 bases at V and 2 bases at J; junction bases unmatched: 13.

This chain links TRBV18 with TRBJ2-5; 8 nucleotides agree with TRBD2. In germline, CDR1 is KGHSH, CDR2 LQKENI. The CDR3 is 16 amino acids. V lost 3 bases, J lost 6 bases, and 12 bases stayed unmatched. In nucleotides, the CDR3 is TGTGCCAGCTCACCCCTTACTAGCGGACCTCGGAAGACCCAGTACTTC. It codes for CASSPLTSGPRKTQYF.

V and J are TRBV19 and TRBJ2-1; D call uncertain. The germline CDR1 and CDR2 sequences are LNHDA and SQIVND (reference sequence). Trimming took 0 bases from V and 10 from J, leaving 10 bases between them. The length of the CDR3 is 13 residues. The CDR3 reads CASSIDSEEEQFF. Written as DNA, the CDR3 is TGTGCCAGTAGTATAGATTCAGAAGAAGAGCAGTTCTTC.

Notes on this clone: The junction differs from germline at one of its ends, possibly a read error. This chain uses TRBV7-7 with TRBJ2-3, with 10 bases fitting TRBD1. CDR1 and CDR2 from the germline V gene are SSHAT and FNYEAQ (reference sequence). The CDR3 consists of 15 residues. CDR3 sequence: CASSLGQGGTDTQYF. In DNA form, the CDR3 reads TGTGCTAGCAGCTTAGGACAGGGGGGCACAGATACGCAGTATTTT.

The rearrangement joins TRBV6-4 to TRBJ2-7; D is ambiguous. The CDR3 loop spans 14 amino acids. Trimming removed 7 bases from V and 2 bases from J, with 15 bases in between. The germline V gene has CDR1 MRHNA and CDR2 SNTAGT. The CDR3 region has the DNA TGTGCCAGCAAGAAGGGTCCTACCACCTACGAGCAGTACTTC. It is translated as CASKKGPTTYEQYF.

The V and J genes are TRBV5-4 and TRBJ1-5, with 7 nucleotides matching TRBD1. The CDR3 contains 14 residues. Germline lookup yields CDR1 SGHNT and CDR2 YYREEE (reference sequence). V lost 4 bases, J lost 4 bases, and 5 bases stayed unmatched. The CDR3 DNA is TGTGCCAGCAGCCCGGACAGGACAAATCAGCCCCAGCATTTT. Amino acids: CASSPDRTNQPQHF.

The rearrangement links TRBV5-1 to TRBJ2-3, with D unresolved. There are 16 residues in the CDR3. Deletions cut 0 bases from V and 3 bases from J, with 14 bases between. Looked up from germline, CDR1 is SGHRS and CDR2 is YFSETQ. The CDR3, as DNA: TGCGCCAGCAGCTTGGCTGGTGATCACCCAACAGATACGCAGTATTTT. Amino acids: CASSLAGDHPTDTQYF. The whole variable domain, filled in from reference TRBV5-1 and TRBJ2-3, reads KAGVTQTPRYLIKTRGQQVTLSCSPISGHRSVSWYQQTPGQGLQFLFEYFSETQRNKGNFPGRFSGRQFSNSRSEMNVSTLELGDSALYLCASSLAGDHPTDTQYFGPGTRLTVL.

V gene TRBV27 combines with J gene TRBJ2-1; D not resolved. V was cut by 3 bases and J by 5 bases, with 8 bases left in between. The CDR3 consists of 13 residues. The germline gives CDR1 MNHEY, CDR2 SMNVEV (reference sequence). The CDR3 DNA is TGTGCCAGCAGTTTTCGCTTAGACAATGAGCAGTTCTTC. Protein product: CASSFRLDNEQFF.

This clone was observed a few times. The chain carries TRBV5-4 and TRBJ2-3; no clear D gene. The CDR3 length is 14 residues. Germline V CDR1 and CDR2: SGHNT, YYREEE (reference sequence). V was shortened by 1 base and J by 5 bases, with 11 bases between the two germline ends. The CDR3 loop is CASSLLSDVDTQYF. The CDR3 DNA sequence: TGTGCCAGCAGCTTGTTGTCCGACGTAGATACGCAGTATTTT.

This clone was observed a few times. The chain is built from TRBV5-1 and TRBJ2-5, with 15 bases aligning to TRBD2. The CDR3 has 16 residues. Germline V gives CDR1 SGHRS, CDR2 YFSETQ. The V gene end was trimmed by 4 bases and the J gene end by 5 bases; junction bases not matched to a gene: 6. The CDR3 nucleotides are TGCGCCAGCAGCGGGGGACTAGCGGGAGGAAGGGAGACCCAGTACTTC. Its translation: CASSGGLAGGRETQYF.

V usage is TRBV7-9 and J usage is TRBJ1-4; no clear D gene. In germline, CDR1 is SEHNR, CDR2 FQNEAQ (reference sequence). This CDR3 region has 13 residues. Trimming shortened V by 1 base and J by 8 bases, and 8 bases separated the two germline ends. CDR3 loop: CASSLGESEKLFF. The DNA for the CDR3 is TGTGCCAGCAGCTTAGGGGAATCGGAAAAACTGTTTTTT.

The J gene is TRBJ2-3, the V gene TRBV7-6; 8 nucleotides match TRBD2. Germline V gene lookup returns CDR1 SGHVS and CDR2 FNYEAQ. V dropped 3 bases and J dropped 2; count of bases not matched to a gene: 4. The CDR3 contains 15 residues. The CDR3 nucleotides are TGTGCCAGCAGCTTCGTACTAGCGGCCACAGATACGCAGTATTTT. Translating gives CASSFVLAATDTQYF.

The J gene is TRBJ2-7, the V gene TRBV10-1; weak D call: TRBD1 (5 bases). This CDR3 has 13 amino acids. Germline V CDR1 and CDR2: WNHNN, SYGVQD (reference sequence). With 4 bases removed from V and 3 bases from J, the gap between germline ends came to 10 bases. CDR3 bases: TGCGCCAGCAGTGGTAACAGGTTCTACGAGCAGTACTTC. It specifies CASSGNRFYEQYF.